The source of this T cell receptor beta chain is a study of control samples from healthy donors and cancer patients. Clones were read by immunoSEQ multiplex PCR, and TCRdb kept only the in-frame ones, dropping some. The data show roughly 73,000 clones, about 92% seen once. Germline loops: CDR1 LNHDA, CDR2 SQIVND (reference sequence). The CDR3 runs 16 residues. The V gene end was trimmed by 3 bases and the J gene end by 5 bases; junction bases not matched to a gene: 7. This sequence was found in a woman aged 55-70 years in good health. Material: blood. V gene TRBV19 combines with J gene TRBJ2-1; TRBD2 agrees at 10 bases. The CDR3 region is CASSIWDSGRNNEQFF. In nucleotides, the CDR3 is TGTGCCAGTAGTATTTGGGATAGCGGGAGGAACAATGAGCAGTTCTTC.